The next 3 T cell receptor beta chains were all read from a single sample in a study of blood T cell repertoires in COVID-19. TCRdb's table, derived via immunoSEQ multiplex PCR, lists solely in-frame clones and lacks some. Of 150,000 or so clones in the sample, about 90% were seen once. Source material: peripheral blood. Receptors were obtained from a woman aged 55-75 years with acute or convalescent COVID-19.

In this sample, this clone turned up a few times. The rearrangement joins TRBV6-4 to TRBJ2-1; D is ambiguous. The length of the CDR3 is 16 residues. Germline lookup yields CDR1 MRHNA and CDR2 SNTAGT. The germline V and J ends were trimmed by 0 bases and 0 bases, with 9 bases remaining between them. CDR3 sequence (DNA): TGTGCCAGCAGTGACTCCCGAAGTAGCTCCTACAATGAGCAGTTCTTC. This translates into CASSDSRSSSYNEQFF.

This chain uses TRBV18 with TRBJ1-1, with TRBD1 matching 9 bases. The CDR3 is 14 residues long. The germline gives CDR1 KGHSH, CDR2 LQKENI. Trimming took 6 bases from V and 7 from J; bases not matched to a gene: 9. DNA for the CDR3: TGTGCCAGCTCGAACGGAGACAGGGGGGTTGAAGCTTTCTTT. This codes for CASSNGDRGVEAFF.

The chain recombines TRBV5-4 with TRBJ1-2; TRBD1 is a possible D gene (5 bases). CDR1 is SGHNT and CDR2 is YYREEE in the germline V gene (reference sequence). CDR3 size: 13 residues. The germline V and J ends were trimmed by 3 bases and 5 bases, with 11 bases remaining between them. This CDR3 is CASSSGGEYGYTF. DNA for the CDR3: TGTGCCAGCAGCTCCGGGGGTGAATATGGCTACACCTTC.